This T cell receptor beta chain was captured by sequencing in a study of radiation and T cells in renal cell carcinoma. Only in-frame clones appear in the TCRdb table, and some are missing; sequencing was by immunoSEQ multiplex PCR. The sample holds 150,000 to 200,000 clones, about nine tenths seen once. Time point here: blood 4 weeks post-SBRT, at nephrectomy. Sample treatment: 15 Gy SBRT to primary tumor, nephrectomy 4 weeks later. Nephrectomy followed 15 Gy stereotactic body radiation by 4 weeks. After SBRT, blood was collected at 2 and 4 weeks, plus baseline. The patient's renal cell carcinoma had clear cell pathology. The V gene's germline CDR1 is LNHDA and CDR2 SQIVND (reference sequence). The CDR3 runs to 14 residues. V was trimmed by 1 base and J by 3 bases, leaving 10 bases between them.

This sample comprised blood, obtained from a patient whose treatment included radiotherapy and nephrectomy. This rearrangement joins TRBV19 to TRBJ2-7, with a tentative D call TRBD1 (6 bases). This receptor was obtained from a woman aged 45-65 years with renal cell carcinoma. CDR3 in DNA: TGTGCCAGTAGTATAGTGGGGGACAACTACGAGCAGTACTTC. It translates to CASSIVGDNYEQYF.